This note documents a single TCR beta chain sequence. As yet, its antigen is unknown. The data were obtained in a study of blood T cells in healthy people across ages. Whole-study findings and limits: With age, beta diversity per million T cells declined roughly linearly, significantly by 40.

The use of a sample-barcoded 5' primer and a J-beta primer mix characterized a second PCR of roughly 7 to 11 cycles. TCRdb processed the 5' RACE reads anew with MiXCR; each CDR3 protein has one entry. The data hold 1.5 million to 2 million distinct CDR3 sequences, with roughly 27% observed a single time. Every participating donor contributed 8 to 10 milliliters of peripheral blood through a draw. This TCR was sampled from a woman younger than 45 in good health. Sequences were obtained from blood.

CDR3 in DNA: TGCAGTGCTACCGGACAGTTCTACGAGCAGTACTTC. Amino acid sequence: CSATGQFYEQYF. The rearrangement links TRBV20-1 to TRBJ2-7; D possibly corresponds to TRBD1 (6 bases). V was shortened by 4 bases and J by 3 bases, with 10 bases between the two germline ends. This CDR3 contains 12 residues. The germline CDR1 and CDR2 sequences are DFQATT and SNEGSKA (reference sequence).